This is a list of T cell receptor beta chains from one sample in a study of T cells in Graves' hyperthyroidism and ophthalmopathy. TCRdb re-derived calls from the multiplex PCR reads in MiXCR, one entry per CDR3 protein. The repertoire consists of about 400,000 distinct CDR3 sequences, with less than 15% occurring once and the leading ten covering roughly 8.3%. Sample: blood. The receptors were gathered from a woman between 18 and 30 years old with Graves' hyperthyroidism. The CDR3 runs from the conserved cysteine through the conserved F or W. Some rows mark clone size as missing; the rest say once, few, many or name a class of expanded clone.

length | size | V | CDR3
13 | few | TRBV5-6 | CASTEGNPSEQYF
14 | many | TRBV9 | CASSVAETAYGYTF
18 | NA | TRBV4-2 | CASSQEVTGGLSPYEQYF
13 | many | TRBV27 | CASSSKLGYGYTF
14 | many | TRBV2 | CASRSGPIGETQYF
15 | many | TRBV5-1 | CASSGLAGNLYEQYF
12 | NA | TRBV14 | CASSPDRADYTF
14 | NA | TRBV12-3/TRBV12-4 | CASSLGGFNEKLFF
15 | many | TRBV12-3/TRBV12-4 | CASSLEREGLYEQYF
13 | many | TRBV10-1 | CASSEGRGTEAFF
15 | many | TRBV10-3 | CAISGTDATNEKLFF
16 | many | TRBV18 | CASSPTSLGYGNTIYF
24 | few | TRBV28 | CASRTLLRDRITPQPGELQETQYF
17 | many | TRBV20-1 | CSARDRGLAGALYEQYF
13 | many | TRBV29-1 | CSVVAGGTDTQYF
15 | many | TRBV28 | CASSRPGLSQGTQYF
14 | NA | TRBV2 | CASRLRLPGNTIYF
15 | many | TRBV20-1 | CSARDLAAFQETQYF
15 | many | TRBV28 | CASSLRRGNTYEQYF
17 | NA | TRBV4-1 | CASSQDRGTGGTGELFF
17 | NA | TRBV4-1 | CASSQGPGGLYSYEQYF
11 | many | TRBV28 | CASSSTVIAFF
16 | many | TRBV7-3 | CASSRGSSGSYNEQFF
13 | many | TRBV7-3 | CASSLTMGSPLHF
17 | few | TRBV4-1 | CASSQGLRAILERKLFF
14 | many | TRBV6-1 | CASRRQGFPDTQYF
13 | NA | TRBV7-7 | CASSLGEKTEAFF
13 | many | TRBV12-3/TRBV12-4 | CASSSRVGGSYTF
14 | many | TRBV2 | CASNPAAGDTEAFF
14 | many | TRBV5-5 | CASSFSSTGPGYTF
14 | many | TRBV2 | CASPSGGPTGELFF
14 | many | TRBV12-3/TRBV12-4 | CASSLPGGGGGYTF
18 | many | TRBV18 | CASSKESGLGLGTDTQYF
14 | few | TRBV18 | CASSPRAENEKLFF
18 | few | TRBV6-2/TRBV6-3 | CASSYSKPRQLQNSPLHF
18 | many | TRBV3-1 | CASSQPETAGGLGETQYF
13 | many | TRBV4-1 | CASSQGEPYEQYF
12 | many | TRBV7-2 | CASSLARVGQFF
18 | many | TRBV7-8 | CASSLGTGGLAGGEKLFF
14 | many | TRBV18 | CASSPSGSNQPQHF
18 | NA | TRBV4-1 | CASSQELSGSSYNSPLHF
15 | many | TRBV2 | CATPLGGGQPDTQYF
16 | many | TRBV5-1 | CASSLAGSWVNTEAFF
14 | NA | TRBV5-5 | CASSLGGQLYEQYF
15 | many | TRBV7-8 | CASSLRDTTREPQHF
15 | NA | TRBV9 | CASSPRGVSYNEQFF
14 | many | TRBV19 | CATSTTLNTGELFF
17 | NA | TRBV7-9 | CASSPPPSPSGSAEQFF
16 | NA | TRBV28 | CASSLLPGSTGGELFF